The 23 T cell receptor beta chains given below trace back to one sample, sequenced in a study of blood T cells in healthy people across ages (dated by TCRdb to 2013 to 2016). Libraries were built with 5' RACE. The data were produced on an Illumina HiSeq 2500. A second roughly 6 to 12 cycle PCR used a sample-barcoded 5' primer and a J-beta primer mix. TCRdb redid the processing of the public reads, applying fastp at Q25 and MiXCR, and retained in-frame beta chains. Duplicate CDR3 protein sequences are folded into a single record with the most common DNA and genes. Present in this sample are over 1,500,000 distinct CDR3 sequences, about 50% of which were seen just once. The ten largest clones capture 2% to 2.5% of the sample. The sequencing input was blood. The receptors shown here come from a woman between 35 and 50 years old in good health.

This chain links TRBV12-3 or TRBV12-4 with TRBJ2-1; the D is unclear. The ends were cut back, 6 bases at V and 5 bases at J, with 11 bases in the middle. The CDR3 loop spans 13 amino acids. The CDR3 spells CASRADGHNEQFF. The CDR3 DNA is TGTGCCAGCAGAGCCGACGGACACAATGAGCAGTTCTTC.

There are many counts of this clonotype. The chain links TRBV7-2 to TRBJ2-7, with TRBD1 identical over 9 bases. The CDR3 loop spans 13 amino acids. CDR1 and CDR2 from the germline V gene are SGHTA and FQGNSA. J lost 5 bases, V lost 3 bases, and 2 bases had no gene match. The CDR3 DNA is TGTGCCAGCAGCTTCCGGGACAGGGACGAGCAGTACTTC. As protein: CASSFRDRDEQYF.

This chain connects TRBV27 to TRBJ2-1; 7 positions agree with TRBD1. The junction had 6 bases not matched to a gene; V was cut back by 6 bases and J by 7 bases. Germline assignment: CDR1 MNHEY and CDR2 SMNVEV (reference sequence). The CDR3 has 13 residues. The CDR3 protein is CASSRQTGNEQFF. In DNA, the CDR3 is TGTGCCAGCAGCCGTCAGACAGGGAATGAGCAGTTCTTC.

Comments on this clonotype: Since a much larger clone is just one base distant, this may be a read error. The V call is TRBV7-2, the J call TRBJ2-3; no clear D gene. Trimming took 3 bases from V and 6 from J, leaving 10 bases between them. Germline V CDR1 and CDR2: SGHTA, FQGNSA. This CDR3 has 13 amino acids. The CDR3 DNA reads as TGTGCCAGCAGCTTGGGTAGTTGGGATACGCAGTATTTT. Translated: CASSLGSWDTQYF. The entire variable domain, with the rest obtained from reference TRBV7-2 and TRBJ2-3, is as follows: GAGVSQSPSNKVTEKGKDVELRCDPISGHTALYWYRQSLGQGLEFLIYFQGNSAPDKSGLPSDRFSAERTGGSVSTLTIQRTQQEDSAVYLCASSLGSWDTQYFGPGTRLTVL.

The chain couples TRBV11-2 to TRBJ2-7; D call uncertain. V was cut by 0 bases and J by 0 bases, with 15 bases left in between. The CDR3 has 17 residues. Germline CDR1 reads SGHAT; CDR2 reads FQNNGV. The CDR3 DNA follows: TGTGCCAGCAGCTTAGAGATGGGCAGCCCGAGCTCCTACGAGCAGTACTTC. Protein product: CASSLEMGSPSSYEQYF.

CDR3 coding DNA: TGTGCCAGCAGGAGGGGATCGGTGGTCGAGCAGTACTTC. Translated, it gives CASRRGSVVEQYF. The chain employs TRBV27 and TRBJ2-7; either TRBD1 or TRBD2 may supply D (5 bases each). V was clipped by 6 bases and J by 6 bases, with 15 bases between them. The germline CDR1 and CDR2 sequences are MNHEY and SMNVEV (reference sequence). The CDR3 is 13 amino acids.

This clonotype has more than one count but fewer than ten. The genes are TRBV20-1 and TRBJ2-1, with TRBD2 matching 7 bases. The CDR3 has 12 residues. Per germline, CDR1 DFQATT and CDR2 SNEGSKA (reference sequence). V lost 0 bases, J lost 10 bases, and 3 bases stayed unmatched. In DNA form, the CDR3 reads TGCAGTGCTAGAGATAAGGGAGGGGAGCAGTTCTTC. Encoded protein: CSARDKGGEQFF.

This rearrangement joins TRBV28 to TRBJ1-2; no firm D call. Germline CDR1 reads MDHEN; CDR2 reads SYDVKM. The CDR3 is made up of 14 amino acids. V was trimmed by 6 bases and J by 11 bases, leaving 22 bases between them. CDR3 loop: CASSDGTGGTRYTF. The DNA for the CDR3 is TGTGCCAGCAGCGATGGAACGGGCGGTACTCGGTACACCTTC.

V usage is TRBV6-2 or TRBV6-3 and J usage is TRBJ1-2, with D hard to call. This CDR3 contains 11 residues. Trimming took 5 bases from V and 8 from J, leaving 9 bases between them. The V gene's germline CDR1 is MNHEY and CDR2 SVGEGT. The DNA of the CDR3 is TGTGCCAGCAGTACAGAGTCAGGCTACACCTTC. Amino acids: CASSTESGYTF.

V usage is TRBV29-1 and J usage is TRBJ2-1, with 10 bases fitting TRBD2. The CDR3 is 15 amino acids. CDR1 is SQVTM, CDR2 ANQGSEA, per germline. Trimming at V came to 7 bases and at J to 9 bases, leaving 15 bases not matched to a gene. The CDR3 region has the DNA TGCAGCGCGCGTTTAGCGGGGGGACCTCTGGGTGAGCAGTTCTTC. Protein sequence: CSARLAGGPLGEQFF.

The V call is TRBV6-2 or TRBV6-3, the J call TRBJ1-4; the D gene is possibly TRBD1 (6 bases). CDR1 is MNHEY, CDR2 SVGEGT, per germline. The CDR3 consists of 14 residues. The V end lost 0 bases, the J end lost 8 bases, and 10 bases lay between the germline ends. DNA of the CDR3: TGTGCCAGCAGTTACTCTACAGGGATCGAAAAACTGTTTTTT. Amino acid sequence: CASSYSTGIEKLFF.

This clonotype came up a few times. V gene TRBV4-2 combines with J gene TRBJ2-3, with D tentatively TRBD2 (6 bases). CDR1 and CDR2 from the germline V gene are LGHNA and YNFKEQ. The CDR3 has 15 residues. V shed 7 bases and J shed 2 bases, with 16 bases lying between them. The CDR3 region has the DNA TGTGCCAGCATGGAGGGGCCGGCAGTCACAGATACGCAGTATTTT. Translating it yields CASMEGPAVTDTQYF.

The chain joins TRBV2 to TRBJ1-2, with no clear D. CDR1 is SNHLY, CDR2 FYNNEI, per germline. This CDR3 contains 15 residues. Trimming took 9 bases from V and 3 from J, leaving 20 bases between them. For the CDR3, the DNA is TGTGCCAGATCCGGACCCTTTTTGCTCGACTATGGCTACACCTTC. This encodes CARSGPFLLDYGYTF.

The chain employs TRBV20-1 and TRBJ1-2; 7 bases fit TRBD1. V was pared by 5 bases and J by 7 bases, with 13 bases of the junction left unmatched. The CDR3 extends over 14 amino acids. Looked up from germline, CDR1 is DFQATT and CDR2 is SNEGSKA (reference sequence). CDR3 nucleotides: TGCAGTGCTTCCCAAGGCAGGGGGGCAGCTGGCTACACCTTC. Translating it yields CSASQGRGAAGYTF.

The chain is built from TRBV6-2 or TRBV6-3 and TRBJ2-4, with no clear D. The germline gives CDR1 MNHEY, CDR2 SVGEGT. The CDR3 has 12 residues. The V and J ends lost 8 bases and 3 bases respectively, with 8 bases between them. This chain's CDR3 is CASGTVKNIQYF. The CDR3 bases are TGTGCCAGCGGAACGGTCAAAAACATTCAGTACTTC.

The chain combines TRBV7-6 with TRBJ2-5; unclear D gene. Trimming took off 1 base at V and 2 bases at J, with 11 bases between the two ends. Germline CDR1 and CDR2: SGHVS and FNYEAQ. The CDR3 is 15 amino acids. The CDR3 region has the DNA TGTGCCAGCAGCTTAGTGAAGTTTTCTCAAGAGACCCAGTACTTC. This codes for CASSLVKFSQETQYF.

DNA for the CDR3: TGTGCCAGCAGCTACACGGACGGAGCCTACGAGCAGTACTTC. Its translation is CASSYTDGAYEQYF. V gene TRBV7-6 combines with J gene TRBJ2-7, with D unclear. Germline CDR1 reads SGHVS; CDR2 reads FNYEAQ. The CDR3 is 14 residues long. The ends were cut back, 4 bases at V and 2 bases at J, with 12 bases in the middle.

The rearrangement links TRBV6-2 or TRBV6-3 to TRBJ2-7, with no clear D. The ends were cut back, 1 base at V and 2 bases at J, with 9 bases in the middle. Germline loops: CDR1 MNHEY, CDR2 SVGEGT. This CDR3 has 14 amino acids. The CDR3 sequence is CASSYFGRTYEQYF. The CDR3 nucleotides read TGTGCCAGCAGTTACTTCGGCCGGACCTACGAGCAGTACTTC.

V usage is TRBV20-1 and J usage is TRBJ2-7; TRBD2 is a possible D gene (6 bases). The CDR3 runs 16 residues. Germline values: CDR1 DFQATT, CDR2 SNEGSKA (reference sequence). Trimming removed 0 bases from V and 0 bases from J, with 15 bases in between. The CDR3 reads CSARDALGGDSYEQYF. CDR3 DNA: TGCAGTGCTAGAGACGCCCTTGGCGGGGACTCCTACGAGCAGTACTTC.

This clonotype was observed a few times. The chain carries TRBV29-1 and TRBJ2-3; 7 bases are shared with TRBD2. The CDR3 has 16 residues. V gave up 2 bases and J gave up 2 bases; unmatched junction bases: 10. From germline, CDR1 is SQVTM and CDR2 ANQGSEA. CDR3 protein: CSVEMQRGLSTDTQYF. The CDR3 DNA reads TGCAGCGTTGAAATGCAGCGGGGCTTGTCCACAGATACGCAGTATTTT.

The gene calls are TRBV7-3 and TRBJ2-1; the match to TRBD2 covers 9 bases. Germline V lookup: CDR1 SGHTA, CDR2 FQGTGA. The V segment lost 6 bases and the J segment 7 bases; nucleotides outside the gene matches: 7. The CDR3 consists of 14 residues. The CDR3 DNA is TGTGCCAGCAGTGAGGCGGGGGGGCGGAATGAGCAGTTCTTC. Protein product: CASSEAGGRNEQFF.

This clonotype was seen just once. The V call is TRBV6-6, the J call TRBJ2-1, with TRBD1 identical over 7 bases. The CDR3 spans 17 residues. J gave up 0 bases and V 7 bases, and 12 bases lay outside the gene matches. The germline V gene encodes CDR1 MNHNY and CDR2 SVGAGI (reference sequence). As DNA, the CDR3 is TGTGCCAGCACCATAGACAGGGCGCTTAGCTCCTACAATGAGCAGTTCTTC. Translation gives CASTIDRALSSYNEQFF.

This clonotype appeared once. This rearrangement joins TRBV6-2 or TRBV6-3 to TRBJ2-7; 11 nucleotides agree with TRBD2. The DNA end is a closer match to TRBJ2-5, so the J assignment may be wrong. Germline V CDR1 and CDR2: MNHEY, SVGEGT. This CDR3 is 14 amino acids long. CDR3 bases: TGTGCCAGCAGGGCTAGCGGGGGGATAGAGACCCAGTACTTC. Protein product: CASRASGGIETQYF.